Presented here are 23 T cell receptor beta chains from one specimen sequenced in a study of cytomegalovirus exposure and HLA in healthy donors (dated by TCRdb to 2016 to 2017). The library was produced with the immunoSEQ multiplex PCR assay. A mixture of 60 forward primers for TCR Vbeta segments and 13 reverse primers for TCR Jbeta segments was used in the multiplex PCR. TCRdb limited this immuneACCESS table to in-frame rearrangements with V and J called. A share of clones is missing; checked studies link under half to unresolved V genes, and the rest is unexplained. The sample includes around 100,000 clones, with around 81% observed a single time. About 5.5% of the sample belongs to the ten largest clones. Input material: PBMCs. These receptors originate from a man aged 35-49 years in good health and CMV-seropositive.

The CDR3 sequence: CASSLLSSSYNEQFF. CDR3 nucleotide sequence: TGTGCCAGCAGCCTCCTGTCGAGCTCCTACAATGAGCAGTTCTTC. The chain has TRBV27 and TRBJ2-1, with D hard to call. V lost 6 bases and J lost 0, with 12 bases in between. This CDR3 comprises 15 residues. Germline-derived CDR1 and CDR2 are MNHEY and SMNVEV (reference sequence).

This clone was detected only a few times. J is TRBJ2-1 and V is TRBV18, with TRBD2 identical over 9 bases. CDR1 and CDR2 (germline): KGHSH, LQKENI. The CDR3 has 18 amino acids. V lost 5 bases and J lost 2; bases outside the gene matches: 13. The CDR3 DNA follows: TGTGCCAGCTCATCCCGAGGTAGCGGGAGAGGAACCTACAATGAGCAGTTCTTC. It specifies CASSSRGSGRGTYNEQFF.

This chain connects TRBV28 to TRBJ2-2; 10 nucleotides agree with TRBD2. The CDR3 loop spans 15 amino acids. V lost 8 bases, J lost 7 bases, and 10 bases stayed unmatched. CDR1 and CDR2 (germline): MDHEN, SYDVKM. The CDR3 region is CASSTAGGPGGELFF. The CDR3 coding sequence is TGTGCCAGCTCGACAGCGGGAGGGCCTGGCGGGGAGCTGTTTTTT.

The J gene is TRBJ1-1, the V gene TRBV6-1; 7 bases agree with TRBD1. The CDR3 spans 13 residues. V lost 4 bases, J lost 11 bases, and 10 bases stayed unmatched. The germline CDR1 and CDR2 sequences are MNHNS and SASEGT. The CDR3, as DNA: TGTGCCAGCAGTGGAGGGACAGTTTTGTTTGCTTTCTTT. This encodes CASSGGTVLFAFF.

The rearrangement links TRBV6-6 to TRBJ1-5, with 7 positions matching TRBD1. Per the germline V gene, CDR1 is MNHNY and CDR2 is SVGAGI (reference sequence). V lost 6 bases, J lost 7 bases, and 6 bases stayed unmatched. The CDR3 loop spans 13 amino acids. DNA of the CDR3: TGTGCCAGCAGCCTGACAGGGAAGCAGCCCCAGCATTTT. Residues: CASSLTGKQPQHF.

V and J are TRBV7-2 and TRBJ2-7; no clear D. Trimming removed 1 base at V and 0 bases at J, with 7 bases between. From germline, CDR1 is SGHTA and CDR2 FQGNSA. The CDR3 runs 14 residues. The CDR3 reads CASSLDVASYEQYF. The DNA of the CDR3 is TGTGCCAGCAGCTTAGATGTGGCCTCCTACGAGCAGTACTTC.

This clone was observed a handful of times. The gene calls are TRBV9 and TRBJ2-7, with 7 bases that match TRBD1. J gave up 3 bases and V 2 bases, and 5 bases lay outside the gene matches. The V gene's germline CDR1 is SGDLS and CDR2 YYNGEE. CDR3 length equals 14 residues. CDR3 protein: CASSVGTANYEQYF. Written as DNA, the CDR3 is TGTGCCAGCAGCGTTGGGACAGCGAACTACGAGCAGTACTTC. Filled out from reference TRBV9 and TRBJ2-7, the complete variable domain reads DSGVTQTPKHLITATGQRVTLRCSPRSGDLSVYWYQQSLDQGLQFLIQYYNGEERAKGNILERFSAQQFPDLHSELNLSSLELGDSALYFCASSVGTANYEQYFGPGTRLTVT.

The chain employs TRBV6-5 and TRBJ1-6, with TRBD1 as a possible D gene (5 bases). V lost 6 bases and J lost 7, with 13 bases in between. This CDR3 spans 14 amino acids. Per the germline V gene, CDR1 is MNHEY and CDR2 is SVGAGI. The CDR3 protein is CASSPQGMNSPLHF. DNA of the CDR3: TGTGCCAGCAGCCCCCAGGGAATGAATTCACCCCTCCACTTT.

The chain carries TRBV28 and TRBJ2-5; 9 bases line up with TRBD2. Germline-derived CDR1 and CDR2 are MDHEN and SYDVKM. The junction had 5 bases not matched to a gene; V was cut back by 11 bases and J by 1 base. This CDR3 comprises 13 residues. CDR3 DNA sequence: TGTGCCGCCCTGACTAGCGGCCAAGAGACCCAGTACTTC. The encoded protein is CAALTSGQETQYF.

A single count supports this clone. The rearrangement uses TRBV27 and TRBJ2-5, with D possibly being TRBD1 (5 bases). V lost 5 bases and J 5 bases, leaving 21 bases between the germline ends. The CDR3 totals 16 residues. In germline, CDR1 is MNHEY, CDR2 SMNVEV (reference sequence). CDR3 DNA sequence: TGTGCCAGCAGTCCCCAGGGTGGCTTGTTTGGTGAGACCCAGTACTTC. Its translation: CASSPQGGLFGETQYF.

This clone was recorded only once. This chain connects TRBV10-3 to TRBJ2-2; maybe TRBD1 (6 bases). Trimming removed 2 bases from V and 1 base from J, with 8 bases in between. This CDR3 is built from 15 residues. Per germline, CDR1 ENHRY and CDR2 SYGVKD. Here the CDR3 reads CAISESRGNTGELFF. The CDR3 DNA reads TGTGCCATCAGTGAGAGCAGGGGGAACACCGGGGAGCTGTTTTTT.

This clone turned up a few times. V and J are TRBV2 and TRBJ2-5; the match to TRBD2 covers 11 bases. The CDR3 totals 14 residues. V shed 6 bases, J shed 5 bases, and the junction held 5 bases outside the gene matches. Looked up from germline, CDR1 is SNHLY and CDR2 is FYNNEI. For the CDR3, the DNA is TGTGCCAGCAGGTTACTAGCGGGGGTGGAGACCCAGTACTTC. Protein sequence: CASRLLAGVETQYF.

The V call is TRBV30, the J call TRBJ1-5, with D unclear. Germline CDR1 GTSNPN, CDR2 SVGIG (reference sequence). Trimming removed 0 bases from V and 5 bases from J, with 14 bases in between. The CDR3 runs 15 residues. The CDR3 region is CAWSVPGRPDQPQHF. CDR3 in DNA: TGTGCCTGGAGTGTACCGGGAAGACCTGATCAGCCCCAGCATTTT.

The V and J genes are TRBV6-6 and TRBJ1-2; D is ambiguous. V was clipped by 5 bases and J by 5 bases, with 18 bases between them. The CDR3 has 15 amino acids. CDR1 is MNHNY and CDR2 is SVGAGI in the germline V gene (reference sequence). The CDR3 spells CASSHPERALYGYTF. The DNA of the CDR3 is TGTGCCAGCAGTCACCCCGAGCGGGCCTTATATGGCTACACCTTC.

V is TRBV5-6 and J is TRBJ1-5; D is unresolved. The V gene's germline CDR1 is SGHDT and CDR2 YYEEEE. Trimming cost V 5 bases and J 1 base, with 10 bases left between them. The CDR3 runs 14 residues. The CDR3 loop is CASRRGGSNQPQHF. As DNA, the CDR3 is TGTGCCAGCAGGCGAGGAGGGAGCAATCAGCCCCAGCATTTT.

The rearrangement links TRBV9 to TRBJ1-5; possibly TRBD1 for D (5 bases). V lost 3 bases to trimming and J lost 2 bases, with 9 bases between them. The CDR3 loop spans 14 amino acids. CDR1 and CDR2 (germline): SGDLS, YYNGEE. This chain's CDR3 is CASSAAQGNQPQHF. DNA for the CDR3: TGTGCCAGCAGCGCGGCACAGGGCAATCAGCCCCAGCATTTT.

The chain uses TRBV19 and TRBJ1-5; D possibly corresponds to TRBD1 (6 bases). Germline V gene sequence: CDR1 LNHDA, CDR2 SQIVND (reference sequence). The CDR3 is made up of 17 amino acids. V shed 2 bases and J shed 3 bases, with 17 bases lying between them. As DNA, the CDR3 is TGTGCCAGTAGTATATCTACAGGGACCGCCTTCAATCAGCCCCAGCATTTT. It yields the protein CASSISTGTAFNQPQHF.

The rearrangement joins TRBV19 to TRBJ1-5; maybe TRBD1 (5 bases). Germline CDR1 reads LNHDA; CDR2 reads SQIVND (reference sequence). V was shortened by 4 bases and J by 3 bases, with 10 bases between the two germline ends. CDR3 size: 14 residues. The CDR3 loop reads CASSTDSFNQPQHF. The CDR3 region has the DNA TGTGCCAGTAGTACCGACAGCTTCAATCAGCCCCAGCATTTT.

This clone has a single count. The chain employs TRBV5-1 and TRBJ2-3, with a tentative D call TRBD2 (6 bases). The CDR3 has 14 amino acids. The germline CDR1 and CDR2 sequences are SGHRS and YFSETQ. Trimming stripped 4 bases from V and 2 bases from J, with 11 bases between. The CDR3 loop reads CASSERLDTDTQYF. DNA of the CDR3: TGCGCCAGCAGCGAGCGACTAGACACAGATACGCAGTATTTT.

The chain has TRBV18 and TRBJ2-7; perhaps TRBD2 as D (6 bases). This CDR3 is built from 13 residues. Trimming cost V 9 bases and J 4 bases, with 16 bases left between them. Germline values: CDR1 KGHSH, CDR2 LQKENI. The CDR3 sequence: CASAGTSLYEQYF. The CDR3 DNA is TGTGCCAGTGCGGGGACTTCACTTTACGAGCAGTACTTC. The variable domain in full, with the rest retrieved from reference TRBV18 and TRBJ2-7, is NAGVMQNPRHLVRRRGQEARLRCSPMKGHSHVYWYRQLPEEGLKFMVYLQKENIIDESGMPKERFSAEFPKEGPSILRIQQVVRGDSAAYFCASAGTSLYEQYFGPGTRLTVT.

The V and J genes are TRBV10-1 and TRBJ2-1; no definite D call. The V gene lost 7 bases and the J gene lost 0 bases, with 7 bases spanning the gap. CDR3 length: 13 residues. Germline V lookup: CDR1 WNHNN, CDR2 SYGVQD (reference sequence). This chain's CDR3 is CASMRSSYNEQFF. The CDR3 region has the DNA TGCGCCAGCATGAGGAGCTCCTACAATGAGCAGTTCTTC.

This chain connects TRBV9 to TRBJ2-7, with TRBD1 identical over 7 bases. CDR1 and CDR2 (germline): SGDLS, YYNGEE. The ends lost 5 bases at V and 3 bases at J; junction bases unmatched: 8. This CDR3 spans 14 amino acids. CDR3 DNA: TGTGCCAGCAGTGGAAAGGACAGGATCTACGAGCAGTACTTC. Encoded protein: CASSGKDRIYEQYF.

The chain employs TRBV28 and TRBJ1-5; D remains unclear. The CDR3 loop spans 14 amino acids. Germline V gene sequence: CDR1 MDHEN, CDR2 SYDVKM. The V gene lost 7 bases and the J gene lost 0 bases, with 10 bases spanning the gap. CDR3 bases: TGTGCCAGCACCAGGTTTTATAGCAATCAGCCCCAGCATTTT. Translating it yields CASTRFYSNQPQHF.